The subject of this entry is one T cell receptor (beta chain). The antigen remains undetermined. Profiles of TCR beta VDJ and CDR3 were generated from a genomic DNA template. TCRdb processed the reads anew with MiXCR; each CDR3 protein has one entry. The table has some 150,000 distinct CDR3 sequences, 71% seen once; the top ten hold approximately 48%. For sequencing, patients were chosen who had shown expansion of CD8+CD57+ cells by flow cytometry. The data derive from a study of CD8+CD57+ T cells in acquired aplastic anemia. Findings of the study overall: Patients did not significantly differ from controls in CD8+ Simpson's diversity.

Sequencing used sorted CD4+, CD8+, or CD8+CD57+ T cells (not recorded which) from PBMCs. This sequence originates from a human donor with aplastic anemia.

For the CDR3, the DNA is TGTGCCAGCAGTGAGCAGGGATGGGGTTGGTCACCCCTCCACTTT. Translation: CASSEQGWGWSPLHF. The rearrangement links TRBV25-1 to TRBJ1-6; perhaps TRBD1 as D (5 bases). V lost 3 bases and J 10 bases, leaving 16 bases between the germline ends. This CDR3 comprises 15 residues. Germline CDR1 reads MGHDK; CDR2 reads SYGVNS.